This paragraph covers one TCR beta chain sequence. The repertoire was sequenced with immunoSEQ multiplex PCR; TCRdb's copy has only in-frame clones and lacks some. Of tens of thousands of clones in the sample, roughly 90% were seen once. This sample stems from a study of T cell changes during pregnancy in multiple sclerosis. The sequence came from a female donor with multiple sclerosis, enrolled in a pregnancy study. The sample was CD4+ T cells from peripheral blood mononuclear cells, taken after pregnancy.

In nucleotides, the CDR3 is TGTGCCAGCAGCAAAGAGGACAGTGGCTACACCTTC. Its protein is CASSKEDSGYTF. The rearrangement uses TRBV21-1 and TRBJ1-2; the DNA was not compared with TRBD1, the D call given in the table. TRBV21-1 is a listed pseudogene. This CDR3 region has 12 residues.